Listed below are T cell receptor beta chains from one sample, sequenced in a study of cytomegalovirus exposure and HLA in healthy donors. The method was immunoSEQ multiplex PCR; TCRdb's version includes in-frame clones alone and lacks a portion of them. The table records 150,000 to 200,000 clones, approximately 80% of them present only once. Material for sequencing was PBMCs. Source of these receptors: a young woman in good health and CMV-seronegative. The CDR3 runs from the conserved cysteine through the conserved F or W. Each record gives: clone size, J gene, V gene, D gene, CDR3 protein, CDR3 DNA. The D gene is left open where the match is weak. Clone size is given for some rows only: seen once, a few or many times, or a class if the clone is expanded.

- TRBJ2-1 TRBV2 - CASSELGGGGNEQFF TGTGCCAGCAGTGAATTGGGGGGAGGGGGCAATGAGCAGTTCTTC
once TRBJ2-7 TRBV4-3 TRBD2 CASSQHRGGSSYEQYF TGCGCCAGCAGCCAGCATCGGGGAGGGAGCTCCTACGAGCAGTACTTC
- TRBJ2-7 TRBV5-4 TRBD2 CASSFGPGGKYEQYF TGTGCCAGCAGTTTTGGCCCGGGGGGGAAGTACGAGCAGTACTTC
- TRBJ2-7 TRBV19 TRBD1 CATQVPGQGYEQYF TGTGCCACCCAAGTCCCGGGACAGGGCTACGAGCAGTACTTC
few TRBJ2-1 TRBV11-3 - CASSAGIWNEQFF TGTGCCAGCAGCGCGGGGATTTGGAATGAGCAGTTCTTC
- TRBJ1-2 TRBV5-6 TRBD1 CASSFVDRGSYGYPF TGTGCCAGCAGCTTCGTGGACAGGGGGAGTTATGGCTACCCCTTC
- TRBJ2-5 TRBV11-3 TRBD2 CASSRTSEGTQYF TGTGCCAGCAGCAGGACTAGCGAGGGGACCCAGTACTTC
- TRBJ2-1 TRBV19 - CASSRSSGSYNEQFF TGTGCCAGTAGTAGGTCCAGCGGTTCATACAATGAGCAGTTCTTC
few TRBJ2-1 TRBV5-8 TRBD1 CASINRGSSYNEQFF TGTGCCAGCATTAACAGGGGAAGCTCCTACAATGAGCAGTTCTTC
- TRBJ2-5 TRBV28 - CASSFNGGGGVETQYF TGTGCCAGCAGTTTCAACGGGGGAGGAGGGGTGGAGACCCAGTACTTC
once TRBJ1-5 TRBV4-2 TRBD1 CASSQEIGGSGGVQPQHF TGTGCCAGCAGCCAAGAAATAGGGGGTTCAGGGGGCGTACAGCCCCAGCATTTT
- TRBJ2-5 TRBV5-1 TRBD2 CASSLAPGSGRGETQYF TGCGCCAGCAGCTTGGCCCCAGGCAGCGGGAGGGGTGAGACCCAGTACTTC
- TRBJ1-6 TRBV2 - CASRRVGNSPLHF TGTGCCAGCAGGAGGGTCGGGAATTCACCCCTCCACTTT
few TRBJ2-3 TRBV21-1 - CASSIETGWKGDTQYF TGTGCCAGCAGCATAGAGACAGGATGGAAGGGGGATACGCAGTATTTT
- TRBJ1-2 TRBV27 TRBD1 CASSSGTANYGYTF TGTGCCAGCAGCTCCGGGACAGCTAACTATGGCTACACCTTC
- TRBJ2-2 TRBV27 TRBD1 CASSPLRQGPTGELFF TGTGCCAGCAGTCCCCTAAGACAGGGCCCCACCGGGGAGCTGTTTTTT
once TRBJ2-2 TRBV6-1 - CASSEAGAVSNTGELFF TGTGCCAGCAGTGAAGCGGGGGCCGTTTCGAACACCGGGGAGCTGTTTTTT
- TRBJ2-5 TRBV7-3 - CASSLRASSRETQYF TGTGCCAGCAGCTTAAGGGCTAGCAGTAGGGAGACCCAGTACTTC
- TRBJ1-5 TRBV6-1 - CASSDRGHQPQHF TGTGCCAGCAGTGACAGGGGTCATCAGCCCCAGCATTTT
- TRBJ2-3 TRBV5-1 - CASSLQYRGTDTQYF TGCGCCAGCAGCCTTCAATACAGGGGCACAGATACGCAGTATTTT
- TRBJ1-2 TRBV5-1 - CASSLETLTYGYTF TGCGCCAGCAGCTTGGAGACACTTACATATGGCTACACCTTC
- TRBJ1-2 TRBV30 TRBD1 CAWSVGGGAYGYTF TGTGCCTGGAGTGTAGGAGGGGGCGCCTATGGCTACACCTTC
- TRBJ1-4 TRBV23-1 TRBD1 CAIQGDPNEKLFF TGCGCCATCCAGGGGGACCCTAATGAAAAACTGTTTTTT
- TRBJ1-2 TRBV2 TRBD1 CASSLQGGWGGHTF TGTGCCAGCAGCCTCCAGGGGGGCTGGGGTGGCCACACCTTC
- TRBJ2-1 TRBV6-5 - CASSLPGSLDNEQFF TGTGCCAGCAGCTTACCCGGGAGTCTGGACAATGAGCAGTTCTTC
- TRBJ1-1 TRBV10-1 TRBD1 CASSESAQGATEAFF TGCGCCAGCAGTGAGTCTGCACAGGGGGCCACTGAAGCTTTCTTT
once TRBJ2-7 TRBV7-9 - CSSSPAKAGLHTFNEQYF TGTTCCAGCAGCCCCGCGAAGGCCGGACTACACACCTTCAACGAGCAGTACTTC
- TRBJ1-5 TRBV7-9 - CASSSDKYSNQPQHF TGTGCCAGCAGCTCGGACAAGTATAGCAATCAGCCCCAGCATTTT
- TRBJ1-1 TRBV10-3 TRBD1 CAISERERTGGSTEAFF TGTGCCATCAGTGAGCGGGAACGGACAGGGGGAAGCACTGAAGCTTTCTTT
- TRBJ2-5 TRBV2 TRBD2 CASSEGGVAGEKETQYF TGTGCCAGCAGTGAAGGGGGAGTAGCGGGTGAAAAAGAGACCCAGTACTTC
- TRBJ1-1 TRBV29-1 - CSVEDSRPEAFF TGCAGCGTTGAGGACAGCCGGCCTGAAGCTTTCTTT
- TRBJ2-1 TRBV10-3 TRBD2 CAIRREASYNEQFF TGTGCCATCAGGCGGGAGGCCTCCTACAATGAGCAGTTCTTC
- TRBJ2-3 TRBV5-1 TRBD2 CASSLVLAEGGDTQYF TGCGCCAGCAGCTTGGTCCTAGCGGAGGGAGGCGATACGCAGTATTTT
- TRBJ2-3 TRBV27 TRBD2 CASSLGVLAGSTDTQYF TGTGCCAGCAGTCTTGGGGTCCTAGCGGGGAGCACAGATACGCAGTATTTT
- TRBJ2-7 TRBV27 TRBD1 CASSPRGRGYEQYF TGTGCCAGCAGTCCCAGGGGGCGAGGCTACGAGCAGTACTTC
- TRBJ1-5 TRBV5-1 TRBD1 CASSPSTGANQPQHF TGCGCCAGCAGCCCCTCCACAGGGGCTAATCAGCCCCAGCATTTT
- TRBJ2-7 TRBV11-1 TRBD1 CASSLGQGVSEQYF TGTGCCAGCAGCTTAGGGCAGGGGGTGAGCGAGCAGTACTTC
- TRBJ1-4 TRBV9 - CASSARQSTNEKLFF TGTGCCAGCAGCGCCCGACAGTCAACTAATGAAAAACTGTTTTTT
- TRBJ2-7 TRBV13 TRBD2 CASSASGRVYEQYF TGTGCCAGCAGTGCAAGCGGGAGGGTCTACGAGCAGTACTTC
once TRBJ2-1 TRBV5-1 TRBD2 CASSLRAAGGPYNEQFF TGCGCCAGCAGCCTTAGAGCGGCGGGGGGGCCCTACAATGAGCAGTTCTTC
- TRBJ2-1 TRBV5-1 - CASSFGEGEQFF TGCGCCAGCAGCTTCGGGGAAGGTGAGCAGTTCTTC
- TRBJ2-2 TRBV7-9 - CSSSLGAGNTGELFF TGTTCCAGCAGCTTAGGGGCGGGGAACACCGGGGAGCTGTTTTTT
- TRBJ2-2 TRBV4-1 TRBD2 CASSQGERERFGELFF TGCGCCAGCAGCCAAGGTGAGCGGGAGAGGTTTGGGGAGCTGTTTTTT
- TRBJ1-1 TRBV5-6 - CASSAGAGNVYTEAFF TGTGCCAGCAGCGCTGGCGCAGGGAATGTATACACTGAAGCTTTCTTT
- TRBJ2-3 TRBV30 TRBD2 CALSKTTGLVGTQYF TGTGCCTTAAGCAAAACCACCGGACTAGTTGGTACGCAGTATTTT
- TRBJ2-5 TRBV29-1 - CSVDRTELQETQYF TGCAGCGTTGACCGGACAGAATTACAAGAGACCCAGTACTTC
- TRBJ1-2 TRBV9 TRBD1 CASTTGEVSPNYGYTF TGTGCCAGCACCACAGGGGAGGTATCTCCCAACTATGGCTACACCTTC
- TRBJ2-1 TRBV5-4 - CASRSLGSSYNEQFF TGTGCCAGCAGATCGTTAGGGAGCTCCTACAATGAGCAGTTCTTC